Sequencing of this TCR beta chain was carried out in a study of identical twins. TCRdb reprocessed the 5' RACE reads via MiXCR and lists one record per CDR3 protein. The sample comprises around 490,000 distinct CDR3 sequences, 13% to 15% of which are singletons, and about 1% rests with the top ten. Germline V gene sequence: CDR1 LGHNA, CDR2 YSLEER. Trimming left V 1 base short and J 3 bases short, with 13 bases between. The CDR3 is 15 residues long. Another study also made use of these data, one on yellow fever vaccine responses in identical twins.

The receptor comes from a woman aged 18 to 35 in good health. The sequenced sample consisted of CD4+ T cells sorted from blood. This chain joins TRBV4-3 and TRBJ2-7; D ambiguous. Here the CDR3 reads CASSQVNHRSYEQYF. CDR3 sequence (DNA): TGCGCCAGCAGCCAAGTCAATCACAGAAGCTACGAGCAGTACTTC.